This TCR beta chain was recorded in a study of cytotoxic CD8 clonotypes in ibrutinib-treated CLL (dated by TCRdb to the early 2020s). About the full investigation: The cohort included about 15 treatment-naive and some twelve relapsed/refractory patients; 17 to 18 were IGHV unmutated. Of the 90 or so participants in the trial, about 26 had longitudinal samples available. Cryopreserved peripheral blood mononuclear cells were obtained prior to treatment, at the time of response, and at either disease progression or sustained remission. On average, each sample yielded around 270,000 productive templates and around 98,000 productive rearrangements. Partial responses were observed in about 25 patients and complete responses in 2; after a median follow-up of 68 months, remission was maintained in approximately 15 patients and progression was observed in approximately 12. Every remission and progressive disease sample was obtained while ibrutinib was still being received by the patients. Samples at response were collected after a median of about 11 months of treatment, with a range of about 6 to 40 months.

Its CDR3 holds 15 amino acids, cysteine through phenylalanine. The entry retains the CDR3 DNA only, 45 bases that are in frame from base 1. The CDR1 and CDR2 encoded by the germline V gene (reference sequence) are LNHNV and YYDKDF. Deletion took 2 bases off V and 2 bases off J, with a span of 9 bases between the germline ends. Each clonotype received, on average, about 10x coverage in deep resolution sequencing performed on a MiSeq, where the target depth lay between 1 in 1 million and 1 in 200,000 T cells. TCR beta libraries were generated with the immunoSEQ hsTCRB Kit. For the original study's pipeline: Data were analyzed with ImmunoSEQ Data Assistant and ImmunoSEQ Analyzer, with V, D and J genes assigned per IMGT definitions. Clonality was computed as one minus normalized Shannon entropy of productive rearrangement frequencies, ranging from 0 to 1. Only overrepresented clonotypes making up at least 0.05% of the repertoire of each patient were included in the public clonotype analysis. About a dozen repertoires from age-matched healthy donors, obtained from immuneACCESS, served as clonality controls. The clones in this table, taken by TCRdb from immuneACCESS, are in-frame only. Not every clone is retained; where verified, under half of the shortfall comes from an unresolved V gene, and the cause of the rest is unknown. The DNA was the basis for D and trimming; V, J and clone size are from that table. The table for this sample lists 200,000 to 250,000 clones; approximately 79% of them were counted only once. The ten top clones hold roughly an eighth of the sample.

As regards this clone: Its binding antigen is unknown. No much larger clone exists at a distance of one base, and base qualities are not known.

Here is what the overall study found, with its caveats: At baseline, clonality was higher than in age-matched healthy donors and showed a strong correlation with circulating CD8+ T-cell counts. An increase in clonality was observed at ibrutinib response, with clonality remaining stable during sustained remission and falling back toward baseline at progression. Public clonotypes were found to be uncommon and were observed to contract or remain stable during treatment; the increase in clonality was shown to reflect expansion of private clonotypes at ibrutinib response. Lymph node repertoires were not examined, and the timing of sampling was not matched between patients in sustained remission and those whose disease progressed.

This specimen's time point label, per the study, means: more than 10 months on ibrutinib. Around 1.8 micrograms of genomic DNA were extracted from cryopreserved PBMCs for TCR beta library preparation. High-throughput TCR beta sequencing was performed on longitudinal blood samples from CLL patients receiving ibrutinib monotherapy. Patients were enrolled in a phase 2 open-label single-center ibrutinib monotherapy trial. The origin of this receptor is a human donor with chronic lymphocytic leukemia. Here the chain combines TRBV15 and TRBJ2-2; TRBD1 is perhaps the D gene, given 6 matching bases. The specimen was PBMCs, collected after 12 months of ibrutinib treatment. Here is the DNA: TGTGCCACCAGCAGACAGGGGCGCAACACCGGGGAGCTGTTTTTT. Its translation is CATSRQGRNTGELFF.